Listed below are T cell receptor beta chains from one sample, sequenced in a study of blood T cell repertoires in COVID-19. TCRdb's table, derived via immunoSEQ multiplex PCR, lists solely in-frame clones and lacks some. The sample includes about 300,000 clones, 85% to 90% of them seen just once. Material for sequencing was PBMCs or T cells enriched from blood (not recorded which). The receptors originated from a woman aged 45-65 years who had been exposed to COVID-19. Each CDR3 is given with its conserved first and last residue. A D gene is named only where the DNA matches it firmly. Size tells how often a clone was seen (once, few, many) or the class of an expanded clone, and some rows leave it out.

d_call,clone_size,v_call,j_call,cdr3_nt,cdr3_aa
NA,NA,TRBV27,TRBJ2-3,TGTGCCAGCAGAAGGACAGACACAGATACGCAGTATTTT,CASRRTDTDTQYF
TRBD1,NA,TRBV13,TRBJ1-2,TGTGCCAGCAGCTCAAACAGGGGGTACTTGTATGGCTACACCTTC,CASSSNRGYLYGYTF
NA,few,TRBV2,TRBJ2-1,TGTGCCAGCAGAAAAATCAGGGAATACAATGAGCAGTTCTTC,CASRKIREYNEQFF
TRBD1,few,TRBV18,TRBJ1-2,TGTGCCAGCTCACCAGGGACAGGGACCAACTATGGCTACACCTTC,CASSPGTGTNYGYTF
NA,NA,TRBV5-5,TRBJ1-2,TGTGCCAGCAGCTCGCCGGGGGGGCAGACGACTAACTATGGCTACACCTTC,CASSSPGGQTTNYGYTF
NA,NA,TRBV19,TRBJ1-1,TGTGCCAGTAGTATACAGTCGAGGGGGATTGAAGCTTTCTTT,CASSIQSRGIEAFF
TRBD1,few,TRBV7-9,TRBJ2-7,TGTGCCAGCAGCTCCGGACAGGGTCCTTCCTACGAGCAGTACTTC,CASSSGQGPSYEQYF
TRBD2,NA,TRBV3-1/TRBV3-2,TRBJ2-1,TGTGCCAGCAGCTCCCCTTTCAGCGGGGGGGCCCTAGAGCAGTTCTTC,CASSSPFSGGALEQFF
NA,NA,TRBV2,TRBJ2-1,TGTGCCAGCAGTCTGAGGGGGGGTAATGAGCAGTTCTTC,CASSLRGGNEQFF
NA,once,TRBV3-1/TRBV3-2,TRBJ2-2,TGTGCCAGCACCCCAAGTGGTAGCGTGGCCACCGGGGAGCTGTTTTTT,CASTPSGSVATGELFF
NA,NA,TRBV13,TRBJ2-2,TGTGCCAGCAGCTTACCGGGTGGAGTGGAGCTGTTTTTT,CASSLPGGVELFF
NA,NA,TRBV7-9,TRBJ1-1,TGTGCCAGCAGCTTAGGAGGAAGCACTGAAGCTTTCTTT,CASSLGGSTEAFF
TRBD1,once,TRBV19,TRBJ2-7,TGTGCCAGTAGTATTAACAGGGGCTACGAGCAGTACTTC,CASSINRGYEQYF
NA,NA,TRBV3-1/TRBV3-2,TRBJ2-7,TGTGCCAGCAGCCAACTTATTGAGAACGAGCAGTACTTC,CASSQLIENEQYF
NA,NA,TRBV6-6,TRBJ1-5,TGTGCCAGCAGTCACCAAAGGGGGATCAATAGCAATCAGCCCCAGCATTTT,CASSHQRGINSNQPQHF
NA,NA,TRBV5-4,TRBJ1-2,TGTGCCAGCAGCTTGGCCGGGCTTGGGGGCGAACAAGGCTACACCTTC,CASSLAGLGGEQGYTF
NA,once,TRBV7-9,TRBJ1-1,TGTGCCAGCAGCCTGGACAGATCGAACACTGAAGCTTTCTTT,CASSLDRSNTEAFF
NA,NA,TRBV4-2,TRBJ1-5,TGTGCCAGCAGCTCAGAGACCGGACAGAGGGGTCAGCCCCAGCATTTT,CASSSETGQRGQPQHF
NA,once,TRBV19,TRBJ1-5,TGTGCCAGTACCTCATTCGGCAGGTTCGATCAGCCCCAGCATTTT,CASTSFGRFDQPQHF
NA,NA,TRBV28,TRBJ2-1,TGTGCCAGCAGTTTATCCCTCCGACTACGCGGCTCCTACAATGAGCAGTTCTTC,CASSLSLRLRGSYNEQFF
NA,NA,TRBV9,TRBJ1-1,TGTGCCAGCAGCGTAATTGCCGGGGCTGAAGCTTTCTTT,CASSVIAGAEAFF
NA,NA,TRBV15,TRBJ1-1,TGTGCCACCAGCAGAGGAGGGACTGAAGCTTTCTTT,CATSRGGTEAFF
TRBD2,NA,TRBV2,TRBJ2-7,TGTGCCAGCAATTCCCTAGCGGGGGGCTACGAGCAGTACTTC,CASNSLAGGYEQYF
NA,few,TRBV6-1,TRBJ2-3,TGTGCCAGCAGTGAAGCTCAAATACAGGGTTGGTCAGATACGCAGTATTTT,CASSEAQIQGWSDTQYF
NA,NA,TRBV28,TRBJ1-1,TGTGCCAGCAGTTTCGAAGACAGACCCACTGAAGCTTTCTTT,CASSFEDRPTEAFF
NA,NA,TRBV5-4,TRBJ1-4,TGTGCCAGCAGCTTGGGGGCAGCTCGAGCGGATGAAAAACTGTTTTTT,CASSLGAARADEKLFF
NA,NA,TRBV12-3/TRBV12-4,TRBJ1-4,TGTGCCAGCAGTTTAACAGAAGAAAAACTGTTTTTT,CASSLTEEKLFF
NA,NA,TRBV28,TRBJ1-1,TGTGCCAGCACCTCCGAGCGGGGGACTGAAGCTTTCTTT,CASTSERGTEAFF
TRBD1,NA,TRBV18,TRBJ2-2,TGTGCCAGCTCATGGACAGGGAACACCGGGGAGCTGTTTTTT,CASSWTGNTGELFF
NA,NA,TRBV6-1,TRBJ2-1,TGTGCCAGCAGTGGACCTACAGGTATCTCCTACAATGAGCAGTTCTTC,CASSGPTGISYNEQFF
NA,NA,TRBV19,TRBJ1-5,TGTGCCAGTAGTCGAGCAATACGGCAGCCCCAGCATTTT,CASSRAIRQPQHF
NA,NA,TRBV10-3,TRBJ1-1,TGTGCCATCAGTCCCTACCGACAGGAGAACACTGAAGCTTTCTTT,CAISPYRQENTEAFF
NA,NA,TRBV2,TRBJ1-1,TGTGCCAGCAGTAGGTTGGGGGGGAGCGCTGAAGCTTTCTTT,CASSRLGGSAEAFF
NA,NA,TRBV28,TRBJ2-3,TGTGCCAGCAGCTCTCCCGTAATACGGGGAGCTTATACAGATACGCAGTATTTT,CASSSPVIRGAYTDTQYF
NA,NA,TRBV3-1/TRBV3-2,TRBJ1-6,TGTGCCAGCAGCCAAGATTTTCGCCAGGGAATAGGGTATAATTCACCCCTCCACTTT,CASSQDFRQGIGYNSPLHF
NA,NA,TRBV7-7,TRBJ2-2,TGTGCTAGCAGCTTAGACAGTAACACCGGGGAGCTGTTTTTT,CASSLDSNTGELFF
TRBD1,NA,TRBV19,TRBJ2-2,TGTGCCAGTAGTACCCGTCCTGGGGGACAGGGGGCCGGGGAGCTGTTTTTT,CASSTRPGGQGAGELFF
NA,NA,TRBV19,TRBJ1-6,TGTGCCAGTAGTATCCGAAGGACTGCGGATTCACCCCTCCACTTT,CASSIRRTADSPLHF
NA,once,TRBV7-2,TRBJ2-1,TGTGCCAGCAGCTTAGCGCCGGAGGTGTTCAATGAGCAGTTCTTC,CASSLAPEVFNEQFF
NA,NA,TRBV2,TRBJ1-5,TGTGCCAGCAGTGAAGCAGGGGGGGCGAGTCAGCCCCAGCATTTT,CASSEAGGASQPQHF
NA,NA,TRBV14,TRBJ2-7,TGTGCCAGCAGCCAAGGACCCGCAGGGACCTACGAGCAGTACTTC,CASSQGPAGTYEQYF
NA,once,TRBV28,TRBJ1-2,TGTGCCAGCGCAACCCCCTCCCCAGCGGGCGGCTACACCTTC,CASATPSPAGGYTF
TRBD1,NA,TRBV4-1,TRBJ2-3,TGCGCCAGCAGCCAAGAAGTGTGGACAGGCCCCGCAGATACGCAGTATTTT,CASSQEVWTGPADTQYF
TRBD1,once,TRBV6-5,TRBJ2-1,TGTGCCACCATATCCGGGACAGGGTTCTACAATGAGCAGTTCTTC,CATISGTGFYNEQFF
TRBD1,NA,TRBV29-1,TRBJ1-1,TGCAGCGGGGGGACAGGGAACACTGAAGCTTTCTTT,CSGGTGNTEAFF